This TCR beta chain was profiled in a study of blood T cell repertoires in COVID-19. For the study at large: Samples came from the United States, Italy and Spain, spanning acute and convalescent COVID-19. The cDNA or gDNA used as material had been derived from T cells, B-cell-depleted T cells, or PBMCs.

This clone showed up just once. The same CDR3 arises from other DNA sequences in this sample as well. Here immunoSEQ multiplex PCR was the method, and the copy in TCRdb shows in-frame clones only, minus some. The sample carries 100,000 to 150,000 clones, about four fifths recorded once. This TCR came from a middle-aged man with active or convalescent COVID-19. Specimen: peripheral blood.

CDR3 nucleotides: TGCGCCAGCAGCTTGGGGACAGGGGGCAAATATGGCTACACCTTC. Translation gives CASSLGTGGKYGYTF. The chain employs TRBV5-1 and TRBJ1-2; 11 positions match TRBD1. Losses at the gene ends were 0 bases for V and 5 bases for J; bases not matched to a gene: 3. CDR1 and CDR2 from the germline V gene are SGHRS and YFSETQ. CDR3 length: 15 amino acids.